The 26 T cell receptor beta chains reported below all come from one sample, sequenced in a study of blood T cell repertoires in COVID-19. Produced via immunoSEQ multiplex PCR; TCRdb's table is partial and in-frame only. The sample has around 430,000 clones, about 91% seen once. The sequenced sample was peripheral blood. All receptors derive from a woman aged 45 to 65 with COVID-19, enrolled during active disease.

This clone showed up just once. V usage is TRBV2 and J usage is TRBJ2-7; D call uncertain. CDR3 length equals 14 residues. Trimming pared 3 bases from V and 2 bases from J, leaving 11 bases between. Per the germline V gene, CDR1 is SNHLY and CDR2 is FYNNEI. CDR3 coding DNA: TGTGCCAGCAGTGAGGGCATCACCCCCTACGAGCAGTACTTC. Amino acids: CASSEGITPYEQYF.

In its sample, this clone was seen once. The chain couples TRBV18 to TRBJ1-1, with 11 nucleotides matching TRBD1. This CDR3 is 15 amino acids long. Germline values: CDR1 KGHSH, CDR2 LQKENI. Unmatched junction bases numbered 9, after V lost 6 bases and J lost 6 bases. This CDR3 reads CASSLQPGQGAEAFF. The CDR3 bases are TGTGCCAGCTCGCTACAACCGGGACAGGGGGCTGAAGCTTTCTTT.

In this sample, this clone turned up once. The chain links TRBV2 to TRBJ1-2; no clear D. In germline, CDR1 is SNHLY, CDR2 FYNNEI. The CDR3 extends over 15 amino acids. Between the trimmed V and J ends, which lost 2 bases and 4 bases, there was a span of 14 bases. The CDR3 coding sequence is TGTGCCAGCAGTGAATTAGGTGGGCTCCCCTATGGCTACACCTTC. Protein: CASSELGGLPYGYTF.

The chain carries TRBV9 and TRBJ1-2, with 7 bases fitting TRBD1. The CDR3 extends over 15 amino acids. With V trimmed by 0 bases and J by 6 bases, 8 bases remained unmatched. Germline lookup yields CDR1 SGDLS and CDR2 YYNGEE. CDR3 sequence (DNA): TGTGCCAGCAGCGTAGTAGGGGACAGTGGGAATGGCTACACCTTC. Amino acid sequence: CASSVVGDSGNGYTF.

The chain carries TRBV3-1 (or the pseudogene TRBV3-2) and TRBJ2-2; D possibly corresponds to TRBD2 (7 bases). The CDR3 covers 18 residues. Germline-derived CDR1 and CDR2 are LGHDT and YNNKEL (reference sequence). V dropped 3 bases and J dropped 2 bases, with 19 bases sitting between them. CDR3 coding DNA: TGTGCCAGCAGCCATGACGTAGGGGGGGGATACAACACCGGGGAGCTGTTTTTT. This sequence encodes CASSHDVGGGYNTGELFF.

The CDR3 sequence: CASSERTSGGARETQYF. CDR3 coding DNA: TGTGCCAGCAGCGAGAGGACTAGCGGGGGGGCCAGGGAGACCCAGTACTTC. This sequence joins TRBV9 and TRBJ2-5; TRBD2 matches at 15 bases. The length of the CDR3 is 17 residues. CDR1 SGDLS and CDR2 YYNGEE come from the germline V gene. V trimming: 3 bases; J trimming: 5 bases; junction bases outside the gene matches: 8.

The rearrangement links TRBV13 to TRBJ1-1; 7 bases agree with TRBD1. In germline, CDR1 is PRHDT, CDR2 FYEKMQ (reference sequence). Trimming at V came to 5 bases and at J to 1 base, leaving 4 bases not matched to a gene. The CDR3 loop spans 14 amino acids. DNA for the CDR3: TGTGCCAGCAGCCCTAGGGGGCCGAACACTGAAGCTTTCTTT. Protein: CASSPRGPNTEAFF.

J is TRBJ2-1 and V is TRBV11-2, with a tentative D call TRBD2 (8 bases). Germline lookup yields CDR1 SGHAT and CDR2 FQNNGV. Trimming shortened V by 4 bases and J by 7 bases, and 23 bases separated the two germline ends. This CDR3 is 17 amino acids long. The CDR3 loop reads CASSSGGLGAFTNEQFF. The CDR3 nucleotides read TGTGCCAGCAGCTCAGGGGGACTAGGGGCTTTCACAAATGAGCAGTTCTTC.

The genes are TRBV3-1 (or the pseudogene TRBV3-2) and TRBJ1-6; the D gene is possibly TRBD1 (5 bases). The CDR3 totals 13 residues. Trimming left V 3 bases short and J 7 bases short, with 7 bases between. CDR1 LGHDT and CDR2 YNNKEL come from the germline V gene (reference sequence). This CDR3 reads CASSQDINSPLHF. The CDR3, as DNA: TGTGCCAGCAGCCAGGACATAAATTCACCCCTCCACTTT.

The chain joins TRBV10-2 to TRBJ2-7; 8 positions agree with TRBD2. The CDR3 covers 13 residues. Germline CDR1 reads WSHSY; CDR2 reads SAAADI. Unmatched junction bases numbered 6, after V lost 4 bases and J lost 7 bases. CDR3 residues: CASSVDSGGEQYF. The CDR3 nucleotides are TGCGCCAGCAGTGTAGACAGCGGGGGAGAGCAGTACTTC.

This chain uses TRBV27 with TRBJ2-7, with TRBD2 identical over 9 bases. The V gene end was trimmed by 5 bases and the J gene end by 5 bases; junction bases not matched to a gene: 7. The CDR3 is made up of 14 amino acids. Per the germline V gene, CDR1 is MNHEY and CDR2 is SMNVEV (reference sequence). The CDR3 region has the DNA TGTGCCAGCAGTAAAAGAGGACTAGCGAACGAGCAGTACTTC. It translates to CASSKRGLANEQYF.

CDR3 DNA: TGTGCCTGGAGTATAGGACAGGGGGGCTACGAGCAGTACTTC. Amino acids: CAWSIGQGGYEQYF. This chain connects TRBV30 to TRBJ2-7; TRBD1 aligns across 10 bases. The trim removed 2 bases at V and 3 bases at J, leaving 4 bases unmatched. The V gene's germline CDR1 is GTSNPN and CDR2 SVGIG (reference sequence). The CDR3 is 14 residues long.

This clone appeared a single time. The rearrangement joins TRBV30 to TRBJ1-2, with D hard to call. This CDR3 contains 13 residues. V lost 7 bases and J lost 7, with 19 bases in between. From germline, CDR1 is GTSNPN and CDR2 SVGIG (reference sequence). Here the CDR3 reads CAFRASVGGGYTF. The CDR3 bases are TGTGCCTTTCGGGCCTCGGTGGGAGGTGGCTACACCTTC.

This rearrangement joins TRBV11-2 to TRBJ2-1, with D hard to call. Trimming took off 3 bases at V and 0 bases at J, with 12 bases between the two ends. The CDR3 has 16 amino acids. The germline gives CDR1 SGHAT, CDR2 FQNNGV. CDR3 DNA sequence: TGTGCCAGCAGCTTTTTAATGCCTAGCTCCTACAATGAGCAGTTCTTC. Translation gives CASSFLMPSSYNEQFF.

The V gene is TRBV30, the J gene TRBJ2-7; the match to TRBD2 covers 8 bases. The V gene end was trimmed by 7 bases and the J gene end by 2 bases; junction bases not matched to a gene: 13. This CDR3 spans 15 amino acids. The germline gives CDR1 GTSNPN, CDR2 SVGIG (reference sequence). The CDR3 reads CAFNGGDYPTYEQYF. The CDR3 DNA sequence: TGTGCCTTTAACGGGGGGGACTACCCAACCTACGAGCAGTACTTC.

CDR3 nucleotide sequence: TGTGCCAGCAGCTTAGAGAGGTTGGGCAGGGGGCCTAATGGCTACACCTTC. It codes for CASSLERLGRGPNGYTF. This rearrangement joins TRBV7-9 to TRBJ1-2; 8 bases line up with TRBD1. CDR1 is SEHNR, CDR2 FQNEAQ, per germline (reference sequence). The CDR3 is made up of 17 amino acids. J was trimmed by 6 bases and V by 1 base; bases with no gene match: 13.

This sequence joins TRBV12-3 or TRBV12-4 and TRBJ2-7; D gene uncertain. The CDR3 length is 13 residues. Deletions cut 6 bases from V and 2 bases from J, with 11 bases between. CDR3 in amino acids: CASSPTSPYEQYF. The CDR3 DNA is TGTGCCAGCAGCCCGACATCTCCCTACGAGCAGTACTTC.

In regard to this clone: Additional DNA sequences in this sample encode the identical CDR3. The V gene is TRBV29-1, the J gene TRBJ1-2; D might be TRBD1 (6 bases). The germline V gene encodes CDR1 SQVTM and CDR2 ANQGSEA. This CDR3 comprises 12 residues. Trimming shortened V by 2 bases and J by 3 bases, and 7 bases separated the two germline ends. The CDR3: CSVESGDYGYTF. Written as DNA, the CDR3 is TGCAGCGTTGAATCAGGGGACTATGGCTACACCTTC.

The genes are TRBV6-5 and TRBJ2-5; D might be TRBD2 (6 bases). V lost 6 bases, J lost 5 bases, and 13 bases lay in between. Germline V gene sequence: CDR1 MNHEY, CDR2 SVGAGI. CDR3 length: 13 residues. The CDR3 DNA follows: TGTGCCAGCAGGACTAGTGGACGGGAGACCCAGTACTTC. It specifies CASRTSGRETQYF.

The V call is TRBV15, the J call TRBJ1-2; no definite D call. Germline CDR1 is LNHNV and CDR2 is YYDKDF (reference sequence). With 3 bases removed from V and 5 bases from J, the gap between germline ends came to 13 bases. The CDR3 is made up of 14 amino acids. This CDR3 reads CATSSGGSSYGYTF. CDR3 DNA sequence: TGTGCCACCAGCAGCGGAGGCTCCTCATATGGCTACACCTTC.

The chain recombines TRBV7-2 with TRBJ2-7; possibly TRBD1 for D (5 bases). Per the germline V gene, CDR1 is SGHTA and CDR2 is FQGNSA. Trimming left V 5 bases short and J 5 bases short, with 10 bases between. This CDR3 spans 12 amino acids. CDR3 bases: TGTGCCAGCAGCCTTGGACACGACGAGCAGTACTTC. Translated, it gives CASSLGHDEQYF.

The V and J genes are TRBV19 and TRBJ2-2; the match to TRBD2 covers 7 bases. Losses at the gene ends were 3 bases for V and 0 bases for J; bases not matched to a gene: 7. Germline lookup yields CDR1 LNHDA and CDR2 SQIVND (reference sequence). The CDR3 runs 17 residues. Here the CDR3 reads CASSMVWGGTNTGELFF. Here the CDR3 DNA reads TGTGCCAGTAGTATGGTCTGGGGAGGGACGAACACCGGGGAGCTGTTTTTT.

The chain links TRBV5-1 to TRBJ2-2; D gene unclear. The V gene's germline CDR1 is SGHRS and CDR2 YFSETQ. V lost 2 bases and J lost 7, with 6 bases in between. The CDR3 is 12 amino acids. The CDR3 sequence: CASSFSLGELFF. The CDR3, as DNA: TGCGCCAGCAGCTTTTCTCTCGGGGAGCTGTTTTTT.

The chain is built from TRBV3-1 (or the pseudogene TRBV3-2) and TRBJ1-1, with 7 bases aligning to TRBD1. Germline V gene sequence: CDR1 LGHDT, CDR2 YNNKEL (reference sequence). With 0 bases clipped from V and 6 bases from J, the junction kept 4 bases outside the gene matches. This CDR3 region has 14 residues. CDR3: CASSQDPGTAEAFF. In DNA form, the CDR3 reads TGTGCCAGCAGCCAAGATCCCGGGACAGCTGAAGCTTTCTTT.

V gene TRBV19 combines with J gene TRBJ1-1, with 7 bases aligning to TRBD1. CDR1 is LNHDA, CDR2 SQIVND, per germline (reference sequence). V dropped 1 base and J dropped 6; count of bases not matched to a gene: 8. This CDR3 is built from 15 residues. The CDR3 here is CASSIGEQGWAEAFF. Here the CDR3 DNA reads TGTGCCAGTAGTATAGGCGAACAGGGGTGGGCTGAAGCTTTCTTT.

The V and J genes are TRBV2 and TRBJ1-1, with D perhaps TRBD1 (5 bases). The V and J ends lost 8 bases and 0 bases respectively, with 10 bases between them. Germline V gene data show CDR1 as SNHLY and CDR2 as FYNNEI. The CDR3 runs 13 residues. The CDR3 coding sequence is TGTGCCAGCTATAAGGGGATGAACACTGAAGCTTTCTTT. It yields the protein CASYKGMNTEAFF.